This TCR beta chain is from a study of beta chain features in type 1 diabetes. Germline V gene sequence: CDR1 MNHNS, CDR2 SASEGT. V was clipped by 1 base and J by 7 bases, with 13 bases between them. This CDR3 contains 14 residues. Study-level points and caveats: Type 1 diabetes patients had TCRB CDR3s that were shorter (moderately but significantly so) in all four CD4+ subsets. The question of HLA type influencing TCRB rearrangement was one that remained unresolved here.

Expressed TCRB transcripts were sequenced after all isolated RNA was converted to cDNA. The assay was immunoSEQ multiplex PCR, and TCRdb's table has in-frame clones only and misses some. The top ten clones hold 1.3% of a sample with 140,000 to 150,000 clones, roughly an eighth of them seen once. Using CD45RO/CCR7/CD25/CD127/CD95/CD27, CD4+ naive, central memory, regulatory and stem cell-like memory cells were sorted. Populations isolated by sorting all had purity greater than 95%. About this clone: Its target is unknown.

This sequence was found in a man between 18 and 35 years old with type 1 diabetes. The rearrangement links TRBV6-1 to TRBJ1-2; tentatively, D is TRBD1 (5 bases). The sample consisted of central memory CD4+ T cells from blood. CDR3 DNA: TGTGCCAGCAGTGAAGTGGCAGGGAGGAGTGGCTACACCTTC. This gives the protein CASSEVAGRSGYTF.